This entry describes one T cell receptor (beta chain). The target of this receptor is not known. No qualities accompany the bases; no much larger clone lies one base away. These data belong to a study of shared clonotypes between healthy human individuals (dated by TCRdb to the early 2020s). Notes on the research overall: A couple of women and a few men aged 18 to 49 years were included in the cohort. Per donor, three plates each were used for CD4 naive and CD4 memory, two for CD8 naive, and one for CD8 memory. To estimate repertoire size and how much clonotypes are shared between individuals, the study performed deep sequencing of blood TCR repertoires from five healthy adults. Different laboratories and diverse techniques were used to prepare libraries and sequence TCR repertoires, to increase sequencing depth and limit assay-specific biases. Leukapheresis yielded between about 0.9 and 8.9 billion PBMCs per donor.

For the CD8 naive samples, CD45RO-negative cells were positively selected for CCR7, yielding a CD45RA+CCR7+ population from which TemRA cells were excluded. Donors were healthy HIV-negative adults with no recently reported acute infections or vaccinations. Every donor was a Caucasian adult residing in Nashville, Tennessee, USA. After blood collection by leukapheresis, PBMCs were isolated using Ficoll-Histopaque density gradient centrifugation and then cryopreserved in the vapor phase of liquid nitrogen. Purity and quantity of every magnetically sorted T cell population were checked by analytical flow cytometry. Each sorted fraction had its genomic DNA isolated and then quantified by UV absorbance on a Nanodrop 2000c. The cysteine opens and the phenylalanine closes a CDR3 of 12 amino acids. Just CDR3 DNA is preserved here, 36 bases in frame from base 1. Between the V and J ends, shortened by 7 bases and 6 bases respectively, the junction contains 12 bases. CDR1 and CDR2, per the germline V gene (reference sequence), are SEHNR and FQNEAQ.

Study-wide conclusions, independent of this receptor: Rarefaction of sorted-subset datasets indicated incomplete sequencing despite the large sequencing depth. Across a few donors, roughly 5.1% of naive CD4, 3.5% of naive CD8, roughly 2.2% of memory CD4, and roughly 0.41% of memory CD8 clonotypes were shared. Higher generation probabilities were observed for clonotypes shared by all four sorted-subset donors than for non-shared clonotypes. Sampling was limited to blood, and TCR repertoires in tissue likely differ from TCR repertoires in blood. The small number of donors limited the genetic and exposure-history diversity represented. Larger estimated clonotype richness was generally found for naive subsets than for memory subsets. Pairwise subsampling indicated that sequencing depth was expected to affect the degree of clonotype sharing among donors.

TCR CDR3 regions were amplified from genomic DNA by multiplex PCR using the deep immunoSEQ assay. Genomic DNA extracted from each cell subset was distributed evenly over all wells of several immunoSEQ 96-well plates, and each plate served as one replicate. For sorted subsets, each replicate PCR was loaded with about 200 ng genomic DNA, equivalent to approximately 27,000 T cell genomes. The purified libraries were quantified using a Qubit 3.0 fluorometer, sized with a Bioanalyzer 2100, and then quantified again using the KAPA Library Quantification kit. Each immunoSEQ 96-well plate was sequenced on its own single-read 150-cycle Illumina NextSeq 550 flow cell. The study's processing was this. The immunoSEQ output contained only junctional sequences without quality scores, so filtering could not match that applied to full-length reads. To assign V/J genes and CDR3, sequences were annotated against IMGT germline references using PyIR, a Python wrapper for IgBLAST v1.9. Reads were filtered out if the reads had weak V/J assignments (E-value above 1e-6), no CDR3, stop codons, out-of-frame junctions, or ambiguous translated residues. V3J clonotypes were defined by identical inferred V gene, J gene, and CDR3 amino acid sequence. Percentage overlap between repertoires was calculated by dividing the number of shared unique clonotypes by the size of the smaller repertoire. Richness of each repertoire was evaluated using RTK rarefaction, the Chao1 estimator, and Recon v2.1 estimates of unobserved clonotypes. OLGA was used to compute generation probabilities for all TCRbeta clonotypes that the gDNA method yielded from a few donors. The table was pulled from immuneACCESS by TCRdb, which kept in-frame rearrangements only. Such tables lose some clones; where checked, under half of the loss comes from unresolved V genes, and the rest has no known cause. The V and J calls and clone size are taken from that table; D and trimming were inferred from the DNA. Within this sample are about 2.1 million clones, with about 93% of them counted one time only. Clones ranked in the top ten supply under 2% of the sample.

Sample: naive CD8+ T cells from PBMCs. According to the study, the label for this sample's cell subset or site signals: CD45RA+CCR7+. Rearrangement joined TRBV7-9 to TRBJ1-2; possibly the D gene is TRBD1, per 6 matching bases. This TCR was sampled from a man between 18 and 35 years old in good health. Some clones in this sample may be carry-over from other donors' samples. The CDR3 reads CASTTGANGYTF. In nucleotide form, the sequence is TGTGCCAGCACTACGGGGGCGAATGGCTACACCTTC.